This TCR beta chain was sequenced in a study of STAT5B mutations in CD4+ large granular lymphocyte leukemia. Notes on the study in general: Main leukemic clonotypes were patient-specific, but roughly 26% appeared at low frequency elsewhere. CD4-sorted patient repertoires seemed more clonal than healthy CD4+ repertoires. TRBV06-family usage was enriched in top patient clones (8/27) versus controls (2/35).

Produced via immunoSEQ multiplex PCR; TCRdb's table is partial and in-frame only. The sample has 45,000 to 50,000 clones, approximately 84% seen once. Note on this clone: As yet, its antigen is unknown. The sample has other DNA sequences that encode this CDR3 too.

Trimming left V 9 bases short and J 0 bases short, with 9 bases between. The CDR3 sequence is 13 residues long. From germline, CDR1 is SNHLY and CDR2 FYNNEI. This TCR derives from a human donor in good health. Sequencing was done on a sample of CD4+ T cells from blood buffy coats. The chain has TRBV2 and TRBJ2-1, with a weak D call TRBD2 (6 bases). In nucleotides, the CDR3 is TGTGCCAGGGGGCGGGACTCCTACAATGAGCAGTTCTTC. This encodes CARGRDSYNEQFF.